What follows are 21 T cell receptor beta chains derived from one specimen sequenced in a study of shared clonotypes between healthy human individuals. Only in-frame clones appear in the TCRdb table, and some are missing; sequencing was by immunoSEQ multiplex PCR. The sample records about 2.2 million clones, more than 85% being singletons. CD45RO-negative, CCR7-positively selected cells formed the naive CD8 fraction, excluding terminally differentiated effector memory CD45RA+ cells. The specimen sequenced was naive CD8+ T cells from PBMCs. These receptors came from a young man in good health. Some clones in this sample may be carry-over from other donors' samples.

The chain uses TRBV7-9 and TRBJ2-1; a possible D gene is TRBD1 (5 bases). The CDR3 covers 17 residues. The V end was cut by 4 bases, the J end by 0 bases, with 16 bases between. Germline V lookup: CDR1 SEHNR, CDR2 FQNEAQ (reference sequence). The CDR3 sequence is CASSSAKTESSYNEQFF. The DNA for the CDR3 is TGTGCCAGCAGCTCTGCCAAGACAGAGAGCTCCTACAATGAGCAGTTCTTC.

This clone is a singleton in its sample. The rearrangement links TRBV7-9 to TRBJ2-1; 8 nucleotides line up with TRBD1. After removal of 6 bases from V and 9 bases from J, the junction contained 1 base not matched to a gene. The CDR3 has 11 amino acids. Germline CDR1 reads SEHNR; CDR2 reads FQNEAQ (reference sequence). The CDR3, as DNA: TGTGCCAGCAGTGGACAGGGTGAGCAGTTCTTC. Translating it yields CASSGQGEQFF.

This clone was detected only a few times. The V call is TRBV2, the J call TRBJ1-1; D gene unclear. Deletions cut 1 base from V and 8 bases from J, with 5 bases between. Per germline, CDR1 SNHLY and CDR2 FYNNEI. The CDR3 extends over 11 amino acids. For the CDR3, the DNA is TGTGCCAGCAGTGAAGGCGGGGAAGCTTTCTTT. Its translation: CASSEGGEAFF.

The V and J genes are TRBV11-3 and TRBJ1-1, with D possibly TRBD1 on 6 matching bases. The CDR3 loop spans 14 amino acids. Deletions cut 5 bases from V and 5 bases from J, with 15 bases between. Germline V gene data show CDR1 as SGHNT and CDR2 as YENEEA. CDR3 DNA: TGTGCCAGCAGCCCAGGTGGAGGGGGGACTGAAGCTTTCTTT. This sequence encodes CASSPGGGGTEAFF.

CDR3 DNA: TGTGCCTGGGGACCGGGGAGGACGAACTACGAGCAGTACTTC. Its translation is CAWGPGRTNYEQYF. This chain links TRBV30 with TRBJ2-7, with a tentative D call TRBD2 (6 bases). Germline lookup yields CDR1 GTSNPN and CDR2 SVGIG (reference sequence). Trimming took 5 bases from V and 3 from J, leaving 17 bases between them. This CDR3 is 14 amino acids long.

This chain's CDR3 is CASTFVGQGVYGYTF. CDR3 sequence (DNA): TGTGCCAGCACGTTTGTAGGACAGGGCGTCTATGGCTACACCTTC. The genes are TRBV27 and TRBJ1-2, with 8 bases fitting TRBD1. The CDR3 runs 15 residues. Germline V gives CDR1 MNHEY, CDR2 SMNVEV (reference sequence). Unmatched junction bases numbered 11, after V lost 7 bases and J lost 4 bases.

The V call is TRBV6-1, the J call TRBJ2-3, with D unresolved. The CDR3 is 17 residues long. The germline V and J ends were trimmed by 2 bases and 1 base, with 16 bases remaining between them. Germline V gives CDR1 MNHNS, CDR2 SASEGT. CDR3 nucleotide sequence: TGTGCCAGCAGTGAATGGAAGGGTGGAGAACGCACAGATACGCAGTATTTT. Translated: CASSEWKGGERTDTQYF.

V usage is TRBV5-6 and J usage is TRBJ1-1; maybe TRBD1 (5 bases). The V gene's germline CDR1 is SGHDT and CDR2 YYEEEE. CDR3 length: 17 residues. Trimming removed 0 bases from V and 4 bases from J, with 19 bases in between. CDR3 nucleotide sequence: TGTGCCAGCAGCTTGGAGGGGCTCGGGATCGGGAGCACTGAAGCTTTCTTT. This translates into CASSLEGLGIGSTEAFF.

The V and J genes are TRBV19 and TRBJ2-7; a weak D match, TRBD2 (5 bases). The V end lost 3 bases, the J end lost 2 bases, and 14 bases lay between the germline ends. This CDR3 contains 15 residues. In germline, CDR1 is LNHDA, CDR2 SQIVND (reference sequence). The CDR3 nucleotides are TGTGCCAGTAGTATGGCGCCGGGAAATACCTACGAGCAGTACTTC. Protein: CASSMAPGNTYEQYF.

This clone showed up just once. The chain is built from TRBV7-9 and TRBJ2-5; D gene ambiguous. Germline CDR1 reads SEHNR; CDR2 reads FQNEAQ (reference sequence). V lost 3 bases and J lost 5, with 13 bases in between. CDR3 length: 14 amino acids. The CDR3 sequence: CASSFPPQRETQYF. As DNA, the CDR3 is TGTGCCAGCAGCTTCCCCCCCCAGAGGGAGACCCAGTACTTC.

V gene TRBV5-5 combines with J gene TRBJ1-2; D not resolved. Trimming removed 4 bases at V and 1 base at J, with 23 bases between. This CDR3 has 18 residues. Germline-derived CDR1 and CDR2 are SGHKS and YYEKEE (reference sequence). The CDR3 loop reads CASSLTPGLANFNYGYTF. The CDR3 DNA is TGTGCCAGCAGCCTCACGCCGGGCCTTGCCAACTTTAACTATGGCTACACCTTC.

Remarks on this clone: The sample carries other DNA sequences with the same CDR3. The chain recombines TRBV27 with TRBJ2-2, with TRBD2 matching over 12 bases. Germline trimming cut 6 bases from V and 8 bases from J; bases unmatched to any gene: 7. Germline lookup yields CDR1 MNHEY and CDR2 SMNVEV (reference sequence). The CDR3 spans 15 residues. Written as DNA, the CDR3 is TGTGCCAGCAGCCCCCTAGCGGGAGGGCCGGGGGAGCTGTTTTTT. This translates into CASSPLAGGPGELFF.

The rearrangement joins TRBV5-1 to TRBJ2-1, with 7 bases fitting TRBD2. V shed 1 base, J shed 4 bases, and the junction held 5 bases outside the gene matches. The CDR3 spans 15 residues. Germline CDR1 SGHRS, CDR2 YFSETQ. The CDR3 protein is CASSLRPGGYNEQFF. The CDR3 nucleotides read TGCGCCAGCAGCTTGCGGCCGGGAGGATACAATGAGCAGTTCTTC.

The J gene is TRBJ2-5, the V gene TRBV30, with D possibly being TRBD1 (6 bases). The J call may not be correct, given that the DNA end is closer to TRBJ2-7. The CDR3 loop spans 12 amino acids. Per germline, CDR1 GTSNPN and CDR2 SVGIG (reference sequence). CDR3 sequence: CAWSTGQSEQYF. Here the CDR3 DNA reads TGTGCCTGGAGTACAGGGCAGTCCGAGCAGTACTTC.

In this sample, this clone turned up once. The chain links TRBV29-1 to TRBJ2-5; TRBD1 aligns across 8 bases. The CDR3 extends over 11 amino acids. V was clipped by 6 bases and J by 5 bases; unmatched bases: 2. Germline V CDR1 and CDR2: SQVTM, ANQGSEA. In nucleotides, the CDR3 is TGCAGCGTACAGGGGGAGGAGACCCAGTACTTC. It translates to CSVQGEETQYF.

The chain is built from TRBV28 and TRBJ2-7, with TRBD2 matching over 11 bases. CDR3 size: 17 residues. V shed 2 bases and J 5 bases; nucleotides not matched to a gene: 11. Germline V gene data show CDR1 as MDHEN and CDR2 as SYDVKM. CDR3 in DNA: TGTGCCAGCAGTTTAGGTTCCATTAGCGGGAGGGAGGACGAGCAGTACTTC. Translation gives CASSLGSISGREDEQYF.

V usage is TRBV28 and J usage is TRBJ1-3; D ambiguous. Germline V gene sequence: CDR1 MDHEN, CDR2 SYDVKM. Trimming removed 8 bases at V and 3 bases at J, with 23 bases between. The CDR3 has 17 amino acids. The CDR3 DNA is TGTGCCAGCGGTACCCAGGCGAGGGAGTCAGATGGAAACACCATATATTTT. Its translation: CASGTQARESDGNTIYF.

The chain couples TRBV9 to TRBJ2-7, with 9 bases fitting TRBD1. This CDR3 is 16 amino acids long. Germline CDR1 is SGDLS and CDR2 is YYNGEE. Trimming cost V 0 bases and J 4 bases; bases outside gene matches: 8. In DNA form, the CDR3 reads TGTGCCAGCAGCGTAGAACAGGGGGCGCTTGCATACGAGCAGTACTTC. The encoded protein is CASSVEQGALAYEQYF.

The rearrangement uses TRBV7-2 and TRBJ1-1, with no clear D. From germline, CDR1 is SGHTA and CDR2 FQGNSA. This CDR3 contains 14 residues. Trimming shortened V by 1 base and J by 6 bases, and 12 bases separated the two germline ends. CDR3: CASSLVEGTAEAFF. The CDR3 DNA reads TGTGCCAGCAGCTTAGTTGAGGGTACCGCTGAAGCTTTCTTT.

The V call is TRBV4-1, the J call TRBJ2-2, with 8 bases that match TRBD2. The CDR3 contains 15 residues. V shed 1 base, J shed 5 bases, and the junction held 3 bases outside the gene matches. Germline V gene data show CDR1 as MGHRA and CDR2 as YSYEKL. The CDR3 here is CASSQGSGGTGELFF. CDR3 bases: TGCGCCAGCAGCCAAGGATCGGGGGGGACCGGGGAGCTGTTTTTT.

This chain links TRBV7-8 with TRBJ1-2; D remains ambiguous. V was shortened by 5 bases and J by 7 bases, with 14 bases between the two germline ends. CDR1 and CDR2 from the germline V gene are SGHVS and FQNEAQ. The CDR3 length is 13 residues. Written as DNA, the CDR3 is TGTGCCAGCAGCCATGGAAACGCGGTTGGCTACACCTTC. Translated: CASSHGNAVGYTF. The entire variable domain, with the rest obtained from reference TRBV7-8 and TRBJ1-2, is as follows: GAGVSQSPRYKVAKRGQDVALRCDPISGHVSLFWYQQALGQGPEFLTYFQNEAQLDKSGLPSDRFFAERPEGSVSTLKIQRTQQEDSAVYLCASSHGNAVGYTFGSGTRLTVV.